Listed below are T cell receptor beta chains from one sample, sequenced in a study of T-cell reconstitution after alpha-beta-depleted transplantation in children. TCRdb reprocessed the PCR reads via MiXCR and lists one record per CDR3 protein. Of some 200,000 distinct CDR3 sequences listed, around 8.9% are singletons. Material: PBMCs from the stem cell graft donor, obtained from the stem cell graft. The receptor source for this set is a human donor who donated a stem cell graft to a child with SCID. The conserved cysteine and the conserved F or W are not part of the CDR3 here.

v_call: TRBV7-9
j_call: TRBJ1-2
cdr3_aa: ASSQAAGWYGYT

v_call: TRBV19
j_call: TRBJ2-5
cdr3_aa: ASSIGVSQTTQY

v_call: TRBV5-1
j_call: TRBJ1-1
cdr3_aa: ASSFGGRDTEAF

v_call: TRBV20-1
j_call: TRBJ1-2
cdr3_aa: SARVPYGYT

v_call: TRBV27
j_call: TRBJ1-2
cdr3_aa: ASSSNCVRTGLYGYT

v_call: TRBV5-1
j_call: TRBJ1-5
cdr3_aa: ASSLGGRTDQPQH

v_call: TRBV5-1
j_call: TRBJ2-1
cdr3_aa: ASSLFSSGGRSSYNEQF

v_call: TRBV3-1
j_call: TRBJ1-3
cdr3_aa: ASSQRTLSSGNTIY

v_call: TRBV5-1
j_call: TRBJ1-1
cdr3_aa: ASSLGLIGVWGTEAF

v_call: TRBV30
j_call: TRBJ2-5
cdr3_aa: AWSNSGTSRTQY

v_call: TRBV20-1
j_call: TRBJ2-1
cdr3_aa: SAPEALSSYNEQF

v_call: TRBV20-1
j_call: TRBJ2-3
cdr3_aa: SAPIAGYSTDTQY

v_call: TRBV7-9
j_call: TRBJ1-4
cdr3_aa: ASSSGDRGNEKLF

v_call: TRBV5-4
j_call: TRBJ1-4
cdr3_aa: ASSSGTINEKLF